The 14 T cell receptor beta chains presented below share a single source sample, sequenced in a study of regulatory T cells in long-lasting Graves disease. Arm-PCR of CDR3 regions with iRepertoire HTBI primers generated TCR beta libraries. TCRdb passed the multiplex PCR reads through MiXCR, listing each CDR3 protein once. The repertoire holds under 500,000 distinct CDR3 sequences, with roughly 17% as singletons. Time point meaning: newly diagnosed GD, antithyroid drugs for less than 3 months. Isolated PBMC RNA provided the starting material for the TCR library. These same records also appear under a second study, on T cells in Graves' hyperthyroidism and ophthalmopathy.

The specimen was peripheral blood mononuclear cells (PBMCs), collected at new diagnosis, from a patient treated with antithyroid drugs. Source of these receptors: a woman in her 30s with Graves disease.

This clonotype was recorded at least ten times. This chain joins TRBV29-1 and TRBJ1-1, with D maybe TRBD1 (5 bases). The V end was cut by 8 bases, the J end by 3 bases, with 19 bases between. The CDR3 length is 14 residues. Germline lookup yields CDR1 SQVTM and CDR2 ANQGSEA. CDR3 protein: CSTLIGVLHTEAFF. CDR3 in DNA: TGCAGCACCTTGATAGGGGTGTTGCACACTGAAGCTTTCTTT.

A word on this clonotype: A much larger clonotype is one base distant, so this may be a read error. The chain combines TRBV3-1 with TRBJ2-2; tentatively, D is TRBD2 (6 bases). The germline CDR1 and CDR2 sequences are LGHDT and YNNKEL (reference sequence). The CDR3 consists of 15 residues. CDR3 loop: CASSHWTIYTGALFF. The DNA of the CDR3 is TGTGCCAGCAGCCATTGGACTATTTACACCGGGGCGCTGTTTTTT. Together with reference TRBV3-1 and TRBJ2-2, the CDR3 gives the full variable domain: DTAVSQTPKYLVTQMGNDKSIKCEQNLGHDTMYWYKQDSKKFLKIMFSYNNKELIINETVPNRFSPKSPDKAHLNLHINSLELGDSAVYFCASSHWTIYTGALFFGEGSRLTVL.

This clonotype was seen at least ten times. The chain joins TRBV11-2 to TRBJ2-1; D remains unclear. Germline values: CDR1 SGHAT, CDR2 FQNNGV. This CDR3 is 13 amino acids long. The ends were cut back, 5 bases at V and 6 bases at J, with 11 bases in the middle. The CDR3 nucleotides read TGTGCCAGCAGCACGAGACTGGCCAATGAGCAGTTCTTC. Its protein product is CASSTRLANEQFF. The complete variable domain, with remaining parts taken from reference TRBV11-2 and TRBJ2-1, reads EAGVAQSPRYKIIEKRQSVAFWCNPISGHATLYWYQQILGQGPKLLIQFQNNGVVDDSQLPKDRFSAERLKGVDSTLKIQPAKLEDSAVYLCASSTRLANEQFFGPGTRLTVL.

The chain links TRBV20-1 to TRBJ1-6, with D tentatively TRBD1 (6 bases). The CDR3 extends over 19 amino acids. The V and J ends lost 2 bases and 4 bases respectively, with 24 bases between them. Germline CDR1 reads DFQATT; CDR2 reads SNEGSKA (reference sequence). The CDR3 DNA reads as TGCAGTGCTAGACCGAATCCGGCTGGATATACAGGGTATAATTCACCCCTCCACTTT. It encodes CSARPNPAGYTGYNSPLHF.

This clonotype was found many times. V gene TRBV6-1 combines with J gene TRBJ2-1; 9 positions match TRBD1. The J segment lost 2 bases and the V segment lost 5 bases, leaving 4 bases of the junction unmatched. The germline V gene has CDR1 MNHNS and CDR2 SASEGT. The CDR3 is 15 amino acids. CDR3 protein: CASSQQGAAYNEQFF. The CDR3 bases are TGTGCCAGCAGTCAACAGGGGGCCGCCTACAATGAGCAGTTCTTC.

This clonotype was seen repeatedly, ten times or more. V gene TRBV20-1 combines with J gene TRBJ2-5, with D tentatively TRBD2 (6 bases). Germline assignment: CDR1 DFQATT and CDR2 SNEGSKA (reference sequence). The CDR3 totals 19 residues. Trimming took 0 bases from V and 3 from J, leaving 26 bases between them. The CDR3 sequence: CSARDLRDNLGGIEETQYF. As DNA, the CDR3 is TGCAGTGCTAGAGATTTAAGGGATAATTTGGGCGGGATTGAAGAGACCCAGTACTTC.

This clonotype has ten or more counts. The chain joins TRBV30 to TRBJ2-2; TRBD2 is a possible D gene (6 bases). Trimming removed 5 bases at V and 6 bases at J, with 16 bases between. The CDR3 runs 14 residues. Germline values: CDR1 GTSNPN, CDR2 SVGIG (reference sequence). The CDR3: CAWSSGGYAGELFF. The CDR3 region has the DNA TGTGCCTGGTCCTCAGGAGGGTACGCCGGGGAGCTGTTTTTT.

The chain uses TRBV28 and TRBJ1-2; 9 positions agree with TRBD1. This CDR3 has 16 residues. The germline V gene encodes CDR1 MDHEN and CDR2 SYDVKM. Trimming at V came to 6 bases and at J to 8 bases, leaving 16 bases not matched to a gene. CDR3 sequence: CASSSGGQGRLGGYTF. In DNA, the CDR3 is TGTGCCAGCAGCTCCGGGGGACAGGGCCGACTGGGAGGCTACACCTTC.

The CDR3, as DNA: TGTGCCATCAGTGACGGCGACTTAATGACCTTC. Amino acid sequence: CAISDGDLMTF. The chain carries TRBV10-3 and TRBJ1-2; D not resolved. The CDR3 is 11 amino acids. Trimming took 3 bases from V and 14 from J, leaving 13 bases between them. Germline CDR1 reads ENHRY; CDR2 reads SYGVKD.

The CDR3 is CASSFLMTSGSTDTQYF. The CDR3, as DNA: TGTGCCAGCAGCTTCTTGATGACTAGCGGTAGCACAGATACGCAGTATTTT. The V call is TRBV7-9, the J call TRBJ2-3; 9 bases match TRBD2. The V and J ends lost 3 bases and 0 bases, in that order; junction bases with no gene match: 7. The CDR3 covers 17 residues. Per the germline V gene, CDR1 is SEHNR and CDR2 is FQNEAQ (reference sequence).

This clonotype was observed at least ten times. The chain carries TRBV7-2 and TRBJ2-1, with a weak D call TRBD2 (5 bases). V was clipped by 2 bases and J by 0 bases, with 11 bases between them. The CDR3 loop spans 16 amino acids. CDR1 and CDR2 from the germline V gene are SGHTA and FQGNSA. DNA of the CDR3: TGTGCCAGCAGCTTAAGTATAGCGAGCTCCTACAATGAGCAGTTCTTC. Amino acids: CASSLSIASSYNEQFF.

Ten or more counts support this clonotype. J is TRBJ1-3 and V is TRBV27; no reliable D call. Trimming took off 5 bases at V and 3 bases at J, with 11 bases between the two ends. The CDR3 runs 14 residues. Germline V lookup: CDR1 MNHEY, CDR2 SMNVEV (reference sequence). The CDR3 sequence is CASSPRGSGNTIYF. CDR3 in DNA: TGTGCCAGCAGTCCCCGGGGTAGTGGAAACACCATATATTTT.

The chain uses TRBV5-1 and TRBJ1-2; D gene unclear. The CDR3 loop spans 13 amino acids. CDR1 and CDR2 (germline): SGHRS, YFSETQ. Trimming took off 1 base at V and 7 bases at J, with 11 bases between the two ends. CDR3 loop: CASSLRGFLGYTF. DNA of the CDR3: TGCGCCAGCAGCTTGCGGGGTTTTCTTGGCTACACCTTC. Using reference TRBV5-1 and TRBJ1-2 for the parts outside the CDR3, the full variable domain is KAGVTQTPRYLIKTRGQQVTLSCSPISGHRSVSWYQQTPGQGLQFLFEYFSETQRNKGNFPGRFSGRQFSNSRSEMNVSTLELGDSALYLCASSLRGFLGYTFGSGTRLTVV.

The rearrangement joins TRBV12-3 or TRBV12-4 to TRBJ2-2; no clear D gene. V was pared by 10 bases and J by 5 bases, with 11 bases between. CDR3 length: 12 residues. Written as DNA, the CDR3 is TGTGCCACCACGCCCGGGACCGGGGAGCTGTTTTTT. Its translation: CATTPGTGELFF.